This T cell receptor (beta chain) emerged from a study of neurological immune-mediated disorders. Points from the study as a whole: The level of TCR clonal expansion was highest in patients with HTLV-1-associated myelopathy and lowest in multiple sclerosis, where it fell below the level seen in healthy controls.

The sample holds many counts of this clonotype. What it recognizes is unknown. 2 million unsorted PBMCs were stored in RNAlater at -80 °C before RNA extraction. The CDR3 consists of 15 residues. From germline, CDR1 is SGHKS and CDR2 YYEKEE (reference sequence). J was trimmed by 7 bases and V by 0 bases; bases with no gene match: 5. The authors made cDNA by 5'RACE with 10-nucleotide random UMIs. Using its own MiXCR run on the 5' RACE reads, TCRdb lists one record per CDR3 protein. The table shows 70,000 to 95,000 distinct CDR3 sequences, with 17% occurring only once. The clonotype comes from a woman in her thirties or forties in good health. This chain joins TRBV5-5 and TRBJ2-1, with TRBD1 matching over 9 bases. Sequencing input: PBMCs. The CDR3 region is CASSLEGQGGNEQFF. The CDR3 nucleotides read TGTGCCAGCAGCTTGGAGGGACAGGGTGGGAATGAGCAGTTCTTC.